This note documents a single T cell receptor beta chain sequence. The sample comes from a study of blood T cell repertoires in COVID-19. The overall study: PBMCs, B-cell-depleted T cells, or T cells were the source of the cDNA or gDNA that made up the material.

The CDR3 is 16 amino acids. Germline V lookup: CDR1 SGHTS, CDR2 YDEGEE. The V end was cut by 3 bases, the J end by 1 base, with 14 bases between. Profiled with immunoSEQ multiplex PCR; TCRdb holds only in-frame clones, not every one. This sample has 250,000 to 350,000 clones; roughly 91% occur once, and the top ten carry 0.7% to 0.9%. The rearrangement links TRBV5-8 to TRBJ1-5; no definite D call. This TCR came from a man aged 30 to 39 with acute or convalescent COVID-19. Material: peripheral blood. This CDR3 is CASSSGGGTSNQPQHF. In nucleotides, the CDR3 is TGTGCCAGCAGCTCGGGAGGTGGCACCAGCAATCAGCCCCAGCATTTT.